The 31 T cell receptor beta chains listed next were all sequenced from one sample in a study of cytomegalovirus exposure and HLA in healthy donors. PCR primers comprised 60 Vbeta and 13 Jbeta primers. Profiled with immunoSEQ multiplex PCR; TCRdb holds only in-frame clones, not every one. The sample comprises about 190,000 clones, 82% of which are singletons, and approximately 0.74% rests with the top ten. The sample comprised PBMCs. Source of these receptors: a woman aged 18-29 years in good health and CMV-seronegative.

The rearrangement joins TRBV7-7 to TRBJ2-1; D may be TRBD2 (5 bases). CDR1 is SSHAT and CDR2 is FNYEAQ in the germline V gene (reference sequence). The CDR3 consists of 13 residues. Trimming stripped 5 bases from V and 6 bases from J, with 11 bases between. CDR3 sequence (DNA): TGTGCCAGCAGCCCCGGACTGTTCAATGAGCAGTTCTTC. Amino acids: CASSPGLFNEQFF.

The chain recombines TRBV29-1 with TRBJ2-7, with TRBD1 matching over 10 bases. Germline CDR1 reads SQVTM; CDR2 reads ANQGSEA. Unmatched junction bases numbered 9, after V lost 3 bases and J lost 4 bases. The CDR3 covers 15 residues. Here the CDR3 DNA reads TGCAGCGTTGAGGAACTCCGGGACAGGGGATACGAGCAGTACTTC. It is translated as CSVEELRDRGYEQYF.

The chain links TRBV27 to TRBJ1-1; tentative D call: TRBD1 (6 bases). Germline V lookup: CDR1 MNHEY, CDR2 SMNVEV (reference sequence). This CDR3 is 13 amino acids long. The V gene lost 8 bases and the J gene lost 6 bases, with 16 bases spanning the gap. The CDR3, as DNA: TGTGCCAGCGGCGTAACAGGGTTCCCTGAAGCTTTCTTT. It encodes CASGVTGFPEAFF.

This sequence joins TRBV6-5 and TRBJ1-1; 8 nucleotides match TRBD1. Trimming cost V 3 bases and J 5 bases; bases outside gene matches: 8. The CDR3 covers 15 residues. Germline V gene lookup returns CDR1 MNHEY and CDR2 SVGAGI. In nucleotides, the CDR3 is TGTGCCAGCAGTTATCCACAGGGGGAGGGGACTGAAGCTTTCTTT. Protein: CASSYPQGEGTEAFF.

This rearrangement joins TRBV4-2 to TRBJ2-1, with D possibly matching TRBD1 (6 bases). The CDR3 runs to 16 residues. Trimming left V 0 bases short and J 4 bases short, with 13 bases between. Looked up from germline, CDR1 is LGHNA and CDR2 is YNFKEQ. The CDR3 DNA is TGTGCCAGCAGCCAAGATGGTCAGGGGATATACAATGAGCAGTTCTTC. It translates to CASSQDGQGIYNEQFF.

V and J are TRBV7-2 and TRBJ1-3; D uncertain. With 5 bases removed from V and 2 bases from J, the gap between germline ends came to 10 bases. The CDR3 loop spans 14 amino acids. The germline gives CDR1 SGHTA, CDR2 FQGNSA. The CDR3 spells CASSPPGTGNTIYF. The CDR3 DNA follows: TGTGCCAGCAGCCCCCCCGGGACTGGAAACACCATATATTTT. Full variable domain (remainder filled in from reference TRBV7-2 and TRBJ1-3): GAGVSQSPSNKVTEKGKDVELRCDPISGHTALYWYRQSLGQGLEFLIYFQGNSAPDKSGLPSDRFSAERTGGSVSTLTIQRTQQEDSAVYLCASSPPGTGNTIYFGEGSWLTVV.

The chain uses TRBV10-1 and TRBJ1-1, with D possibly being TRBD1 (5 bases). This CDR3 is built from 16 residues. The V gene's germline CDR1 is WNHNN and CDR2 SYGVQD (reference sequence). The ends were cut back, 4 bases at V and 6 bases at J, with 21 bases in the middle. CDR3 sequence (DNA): TGCGCCAGCAGTGTTTTTAGGGGAGGAGGAATTGCTGAAGCTTTCTTT. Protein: CASSVFRGGGIAEAFF.

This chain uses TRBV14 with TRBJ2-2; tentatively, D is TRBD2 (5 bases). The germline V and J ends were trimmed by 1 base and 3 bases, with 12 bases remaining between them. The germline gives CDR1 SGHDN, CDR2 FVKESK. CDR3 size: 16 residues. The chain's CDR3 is CASSQGTGVYTGELFF. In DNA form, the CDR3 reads TGTGCCAGCAGCCAAGGGACTGGAGTTTACACCGGGGAGCTGTTTTTT.

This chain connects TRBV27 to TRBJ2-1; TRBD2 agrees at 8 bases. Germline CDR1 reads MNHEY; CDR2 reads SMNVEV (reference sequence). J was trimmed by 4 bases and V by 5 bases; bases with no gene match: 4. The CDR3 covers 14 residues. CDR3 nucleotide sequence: TGTGCCAGCAGTCCCGGGACTAGTTACAATGAGCAGTTCTTC. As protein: CASSPGTSYNEQFF.

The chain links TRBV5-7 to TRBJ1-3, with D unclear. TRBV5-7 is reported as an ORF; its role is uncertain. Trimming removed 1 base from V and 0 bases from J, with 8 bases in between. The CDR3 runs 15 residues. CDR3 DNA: TGTGCCAGCAGCTTGACACGGGTCTCTGGAAACACCATATATTTT. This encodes CASSLTRVSGNTIYF.

The DNA for the CDR3 is TGTGCCTGGAGTGTACTAAACAATGAGCAGTTCTTC. Translation: CAWSVLNNEQFF. The chain links TRBV30 to TRBJ2-1; unclear D gene. Germline CDR1 GTSNPN, CDR2 SVGIG (reference sequence). V was cut by 0 bases and J by 5 bases, with 5 bases left in between. This CDR3 contains 12 residues.

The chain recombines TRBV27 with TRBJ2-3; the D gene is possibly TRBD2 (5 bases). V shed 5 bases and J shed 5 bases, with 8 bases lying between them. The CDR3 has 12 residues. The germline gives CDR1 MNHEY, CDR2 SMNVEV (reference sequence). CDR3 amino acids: CASSQAGDTQYF. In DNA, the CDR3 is TGTGCCAGCAGTCAGGCGGGAGATACGCAGTATTTT.

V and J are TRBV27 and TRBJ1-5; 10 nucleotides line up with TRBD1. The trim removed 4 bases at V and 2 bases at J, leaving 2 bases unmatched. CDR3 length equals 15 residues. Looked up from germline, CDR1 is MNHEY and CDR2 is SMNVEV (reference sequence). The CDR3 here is CASSSGTGGNQPQHF. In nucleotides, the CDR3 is TGTGCCAGCAGTTCCGGGACAGGGGGCAATCAGCCCCAGCATTTT.

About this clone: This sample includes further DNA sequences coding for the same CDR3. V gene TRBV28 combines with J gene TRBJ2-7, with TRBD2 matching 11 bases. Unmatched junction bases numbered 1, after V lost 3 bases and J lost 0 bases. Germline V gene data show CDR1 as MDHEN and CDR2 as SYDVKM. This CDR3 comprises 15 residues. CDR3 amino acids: CASSLGLAASYEQYF. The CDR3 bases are TGTGCCAGCAGTTTGGGACTAGCGGCCTCCTACGAGCAGTACTTC.

CDR3 protein: CASSLSTSGRAEQFF. As DNA, the CDR3 is TGCGCCAGCAGCTTGTCGACTAGCGGGAGGGCCGAGCAGTTCTTC. The chain uses TRBV5-1 and TRBJ2-1, with 14 bases identical to TRBD2. Per the germline V gene, CDR1 is SGHRS and CDR2 is YFSETQ. This CDR3 is built from 15 residues. V gave up 1 base and J gave up 10 bases; unmatched junction bases: 4.

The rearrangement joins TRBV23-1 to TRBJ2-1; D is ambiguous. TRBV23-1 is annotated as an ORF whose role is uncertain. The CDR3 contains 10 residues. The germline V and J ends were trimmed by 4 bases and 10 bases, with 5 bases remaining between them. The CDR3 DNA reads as TGCGCCAGCAGTCCCGGGGAGCAGTTCTTC. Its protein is CASSPGEQFF.

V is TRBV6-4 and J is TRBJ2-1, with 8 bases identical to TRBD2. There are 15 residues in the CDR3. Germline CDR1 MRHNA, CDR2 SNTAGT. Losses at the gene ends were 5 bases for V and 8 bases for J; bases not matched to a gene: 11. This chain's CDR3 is CASSYTGTRGDEQFF. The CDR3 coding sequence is TGTGCCAGCAGTTACACCGGGACTAGGGGTGATGAGCAGTTCTTC.

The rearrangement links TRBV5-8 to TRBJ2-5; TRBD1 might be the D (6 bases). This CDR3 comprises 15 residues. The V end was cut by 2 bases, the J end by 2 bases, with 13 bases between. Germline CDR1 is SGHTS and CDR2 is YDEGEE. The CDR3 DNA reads TGTGCCAGCAGCTTCCGGGACAAGACTCAAGAGACCCAGTACTTC. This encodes CASSFRDKTQETQYF.

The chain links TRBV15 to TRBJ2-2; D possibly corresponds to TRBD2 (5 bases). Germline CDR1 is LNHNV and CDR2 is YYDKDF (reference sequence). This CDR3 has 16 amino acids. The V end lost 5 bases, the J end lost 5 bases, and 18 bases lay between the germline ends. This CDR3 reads CATSGLEWSRTGELFF. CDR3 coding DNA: TGTGCCACCAGCGGACTGGAGTGGTCGAGGACCGGGGAGCTGTTTTTT.

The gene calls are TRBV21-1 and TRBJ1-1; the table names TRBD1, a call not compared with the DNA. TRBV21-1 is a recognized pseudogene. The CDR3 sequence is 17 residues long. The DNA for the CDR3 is TGTGCCAGCAGCAATAGAACAGGCCACGAAGGGAACACTGAAGCTTTCTTT. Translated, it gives CASSNRTGHEGNTEAFF.

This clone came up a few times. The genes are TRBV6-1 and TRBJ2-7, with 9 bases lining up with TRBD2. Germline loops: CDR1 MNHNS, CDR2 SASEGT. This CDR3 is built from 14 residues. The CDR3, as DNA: TGTGCGGGTGAATGGGCGGGAGGGGCTTGGGAGCAGTACTTC. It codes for CAGEWAGGAWEQYF.

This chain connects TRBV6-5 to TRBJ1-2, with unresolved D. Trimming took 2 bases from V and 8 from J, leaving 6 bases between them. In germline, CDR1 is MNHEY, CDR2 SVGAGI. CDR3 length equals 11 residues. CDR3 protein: CASSYGGGYTF. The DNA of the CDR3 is TGTGCCAGCAGTTACGGAGGGGGCTACACCTTC.

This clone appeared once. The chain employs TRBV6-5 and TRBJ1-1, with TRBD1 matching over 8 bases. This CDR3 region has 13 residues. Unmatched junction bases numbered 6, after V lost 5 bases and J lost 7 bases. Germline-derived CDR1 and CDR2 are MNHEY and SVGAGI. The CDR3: CASSQGAWGEAFF. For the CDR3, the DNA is TGTGCCAGCAGTCAGGGGGCATGGGGTGAAGCTTTCTTT.

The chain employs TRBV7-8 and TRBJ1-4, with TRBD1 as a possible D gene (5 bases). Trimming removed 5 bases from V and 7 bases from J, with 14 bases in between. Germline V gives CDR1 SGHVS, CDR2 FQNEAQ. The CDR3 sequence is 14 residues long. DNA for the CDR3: TGTGCCAGCAGCCTCTTGGAGGGGACTGAAAAACTGTTTTTT. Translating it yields CASSLLEGTEKLFF.

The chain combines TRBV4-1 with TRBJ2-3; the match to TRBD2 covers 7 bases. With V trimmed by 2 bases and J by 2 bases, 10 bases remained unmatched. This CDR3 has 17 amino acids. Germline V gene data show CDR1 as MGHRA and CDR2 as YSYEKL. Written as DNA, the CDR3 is TGCGCCAGCAGCCAATCCCCGATTAGCGGGCTCACAGATACGCAGTATTTT. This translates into CASSQSPISGLTDTQYF.

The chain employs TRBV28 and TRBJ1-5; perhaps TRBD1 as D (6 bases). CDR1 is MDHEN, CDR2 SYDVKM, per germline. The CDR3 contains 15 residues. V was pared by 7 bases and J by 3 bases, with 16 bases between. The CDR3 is CASTLAGQPNQPQHF. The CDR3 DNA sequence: TGTGCCAGCACTCTCGCCGGACAGCCCAATCAGCCCCAGCATTTT.

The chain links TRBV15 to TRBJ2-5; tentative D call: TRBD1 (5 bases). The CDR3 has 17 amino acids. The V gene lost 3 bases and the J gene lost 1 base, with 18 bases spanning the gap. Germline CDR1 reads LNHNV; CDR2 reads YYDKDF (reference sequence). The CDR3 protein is CATSSTRELNSQETQYF. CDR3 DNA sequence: TGTGCCACCAGCAGCACCAGGGAACTAAACTCCCAAGAGACCCAGTACTTC.

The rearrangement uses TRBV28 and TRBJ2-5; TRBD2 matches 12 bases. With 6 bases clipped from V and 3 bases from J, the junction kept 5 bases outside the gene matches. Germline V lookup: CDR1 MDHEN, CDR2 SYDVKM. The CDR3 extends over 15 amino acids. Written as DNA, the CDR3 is TGTGCCAGCAGACCTAGCGGGGGGGGTGAAGAGACCCAGTACTTC. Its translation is CASRPSGGGEETQYF.

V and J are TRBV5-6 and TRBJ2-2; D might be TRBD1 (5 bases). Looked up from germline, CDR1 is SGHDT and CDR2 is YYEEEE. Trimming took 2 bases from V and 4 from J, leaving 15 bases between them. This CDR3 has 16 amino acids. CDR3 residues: CASSFSRVSLTGELFF. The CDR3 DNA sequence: TGTGCCAGCAGCTTTTCCAGGGTTTCGCTCACCGGGGAGCTGTTTTTT.

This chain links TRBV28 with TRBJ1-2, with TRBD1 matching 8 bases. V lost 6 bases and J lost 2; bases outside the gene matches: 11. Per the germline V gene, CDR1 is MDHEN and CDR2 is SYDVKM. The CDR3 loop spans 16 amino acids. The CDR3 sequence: CASSTTGGHLNYGYTF. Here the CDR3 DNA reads TGTGCCAGCAGCACAACAGGGGGACACCTAAACTATGGCTACACCTTC.

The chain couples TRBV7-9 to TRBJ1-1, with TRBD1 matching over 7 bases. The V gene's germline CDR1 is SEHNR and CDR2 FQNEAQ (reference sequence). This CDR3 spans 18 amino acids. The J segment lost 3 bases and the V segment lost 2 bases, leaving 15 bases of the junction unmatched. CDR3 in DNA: TGTGCCAGCAGCTTAAAAAGCAGGGCCGGGACAGTGGACACTGAAGCTTTCTTT. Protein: CASSLKSRAGTVDTEAFF. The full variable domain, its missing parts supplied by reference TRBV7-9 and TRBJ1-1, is DTGVSQNPRHKITKRGQNVTFRCDPISEHNRLYWYRQTLGQGPEFLTYFQNEAQLEKSRLLSDRFSAERPKGSFSTLEIQRTEQGDSAMYLCASSLKSRAGTVDTEAFFGQGTRLTVV.